This T cell receptor (beta chain) was profiled in a study of blood T cell repertoires in COVID-19. Study as a whole: Nucleic acid was either cDNA or gDNA, and it came from T cells, B-cell-depleted T cells, or PBMCs.

Clones were sequenced by immunoSEQ multiplex PCR, and TCRdb holds only the in-frame ones, with some missing. Of under 300,000 clones listed, 83% are singletons. This CDR3 has 13 residues. Germline loops: CDR1 SNHLY, CDR2 FYNNEI. V lost 8 bases and J lost 4, with 12 bases in between. This clone was observed once. The receptor's source is a human donor in a cohort sampled during active COVID-19. The chain couples TRBV2 to TRBJ1-3, with D maybe TRBD1 (5 bases). What was sequenced was peripheral blood. DNA of the CDR3: TGTGCCAGCCGCCGGGGGTCAGGAAACACCATATATTTT. As protein: CASRRGSGNTIYF.